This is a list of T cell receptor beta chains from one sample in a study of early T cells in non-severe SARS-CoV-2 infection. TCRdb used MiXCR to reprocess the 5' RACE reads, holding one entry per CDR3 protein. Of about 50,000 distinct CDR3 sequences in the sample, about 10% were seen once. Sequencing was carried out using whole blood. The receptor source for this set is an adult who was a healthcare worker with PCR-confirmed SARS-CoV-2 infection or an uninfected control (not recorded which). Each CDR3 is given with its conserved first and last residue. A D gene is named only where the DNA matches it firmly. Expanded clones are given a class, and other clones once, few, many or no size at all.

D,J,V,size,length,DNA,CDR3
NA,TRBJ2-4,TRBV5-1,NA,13,TGCCCCAGCAGCTTGAGCGTCTTTGACATTCAGTACTTC,CPSSLSVFDIQYF
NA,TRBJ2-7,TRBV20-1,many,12,TGCAGTGCGGACAGATCTTTCGACGAGCAGTACTTC,CSADRSFDEQYF
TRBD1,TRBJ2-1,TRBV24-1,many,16,TGTGCCACCAGTGATCCCTCCGGGACAGGGCGCAATGAGCAGTTCTTC,CATSDPSGTGRNEQFF
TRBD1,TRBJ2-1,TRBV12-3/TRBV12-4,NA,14,TGTGCCAGCAGTCTCCGACAGGGCTACAATGAGCAGTTCTTC,CASSLRQGYNEQFF
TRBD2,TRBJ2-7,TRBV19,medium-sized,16,TGTGCCAGTAGAGGTCAGAGCGGGAGTGGATTCTACGAGCAGTACTTC,CASRGQSGSGFYEQYF
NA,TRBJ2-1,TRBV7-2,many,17,TGTGCCAGCACCCCGAGGGATGGGGGGAGCTCCTACAATGAGCAGTTCTTC,CASTPRDGGSSYNEQFF
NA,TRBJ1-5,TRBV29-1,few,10,TGCAGCCCCAGGACCCAGCCCCAGCATTTT,CSPRTQPQHF
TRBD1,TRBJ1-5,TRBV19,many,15,TGTGCCAGTAGTATCACTACAGGGGGCAATCAGCCCCAGCATTTT,CASSITTGGNQPQHF
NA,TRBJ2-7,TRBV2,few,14,TGTGCCAGCAGTGGAGTGGGTTTAATCGGAGAGCAGTACTTC,CASSGVGLIGEQYF
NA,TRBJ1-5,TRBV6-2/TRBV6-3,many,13,TGTGCCAGCACTGACAGCTTCAATCAGCCCCAGCATTTT,CASTDSFNQPQHF
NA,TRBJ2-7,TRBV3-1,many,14,TGTGCCAGCAGCCAAGGGTTTTTGGACTACGAGCAGTACTTC,CASSQGFLDYEQYF
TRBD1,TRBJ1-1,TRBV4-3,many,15,TGCGCCAGCAGCCAGGAGCCCGACAGGGAAGGAAGAACTTTCTTT,CASSQEPDREGRTFF
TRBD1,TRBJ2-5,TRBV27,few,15,TGTGCCAGCTTACTTGGACAGGGGTTTCTGGAGACCCAGTACTTC,CASLLGQGFLETQYF
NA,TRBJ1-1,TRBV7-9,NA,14,TGTGCCAGCAGCCCGTCGGCCATGAACACTGAAGCTTTCTTT,CASSPSAMNTEAFF
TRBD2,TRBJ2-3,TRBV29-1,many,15,TGCAGCGTTTCCCTTAGCGGGAGGGCTTCGGATACGCAGTATTTT,CSVSLSGRASDTQYF
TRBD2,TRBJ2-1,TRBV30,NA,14,TGTGCCTGGCTAGCGGGGTCGGGCTACAATGAGCAGTTCTTC,CAWLAGSGYNEQFF
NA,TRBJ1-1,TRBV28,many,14,TGTGCCAGCAGTTTATTGGGGGGCGCCGGCTCAGCTTTCTTT,CASSLLGGAGSAFF
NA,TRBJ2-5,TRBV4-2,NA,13,TGTGCCAGCAGCCAAAACCTTTGGGAGACCCAGTACTTC,CASSQNLWETQYF
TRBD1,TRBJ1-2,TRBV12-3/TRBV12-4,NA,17,TGTGCCAGCAGCCCCTCCGGGGACAGGGGGCGATACTATGGCTACACCTTC,CASSPSGDRGRYYGYTF
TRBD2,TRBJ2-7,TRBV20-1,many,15,TGCAGTGCTAGAGGGGGACTAACCACCTCCTACGAGCAGTACTTC,CSARGGLTTSYEQYF
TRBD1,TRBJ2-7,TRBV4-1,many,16,TGCGCCAGCAGCCAAGAAGCCGGGACAGGGGGCTTCGAGCAGTACTTC,CASSQEAGTGGFEQYF
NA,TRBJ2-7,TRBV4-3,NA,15,TGCGCCAGCAGCCATTCGGTGGGACTCAGTGGCGAGCAGTACTTC,CASSHSVGLSGEQYF
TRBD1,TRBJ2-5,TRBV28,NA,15,TGTGCCAGCAGAATGACAGGGTTCCTCCAAGAGACCCAGTACTTC,CASRMTGFLQETQYF
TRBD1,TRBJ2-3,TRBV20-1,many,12,TGCAGCCCTCGACAGGGCCCAGATACGCAGTATTTT,CSPRQGPDTQYF
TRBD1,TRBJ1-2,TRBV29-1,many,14,TGCAGCGTTGGAGGGACAGGGAATAGCTATGGCTACACCTTC,CSVGGTGNSYGYTF
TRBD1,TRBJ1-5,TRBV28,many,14,TGTGCCAGCAGTTCGAGGGGGCCCAAGCAGCCCCAGCATTTT,CASSSRGPKQPQHF
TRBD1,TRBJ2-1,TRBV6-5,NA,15,TGTGCCAGCAGCCGACAGGGGGCAGGTTACAATGAGCAGTTCTTC,CASSRQGAGYNEQFF
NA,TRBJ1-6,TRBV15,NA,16,TGTGCCACCAGCAGAGATCTCGGACAGAGGAATTCACCCCTCCACTTT,CATSRDLGQRNSPLHF
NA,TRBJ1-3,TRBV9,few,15,TGTGCCAGCAGCGTAGGAGGCCTCTCTGGAAACACCATATATTTT,CASSVGGLSGNTIYF
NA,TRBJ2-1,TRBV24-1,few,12,TGTGCCACCAGTGGAGATTCACATGAGCAGTTCTTC,CATSGDSHEQFF
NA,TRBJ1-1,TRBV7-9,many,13,TGTGCCAGCAGCTTTCAGAGAAACACTGAAGCTTTCTTT,CASSFQRNTEAFF
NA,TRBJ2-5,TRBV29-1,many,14,TGCAGCGTTGATCGCCGGGGAATAGGGGAGACCCAGTACTTC,CSVDRRGIGETQYF
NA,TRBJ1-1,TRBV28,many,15,TGTGCCAGCAGTACCGAATGGAGAATGAACACTGAAGCTTTCTTT,CASSTEWRMNTEAFF
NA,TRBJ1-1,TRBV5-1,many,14,TGCGCCAGCAGCCCAGGGGACCGGGGCACTGAAGCTTTCTTT,CASSPGDRGTEAFF
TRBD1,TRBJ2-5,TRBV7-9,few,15,TGTGCCAGCAGCTTAGGCGGACAGGGGTTAGAGACCCAGTACTTC,CASSLGGQGLETQYF
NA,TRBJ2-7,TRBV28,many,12,TGTGCCAGCAGTTTGCCCGGATACGAGCAGTACTTC,CASSLPGYEQYF
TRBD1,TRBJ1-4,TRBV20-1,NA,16,TGCAGTGCTAGAGATTTCGGGACAGGGGCAAATGAAAAACTGTTTTTT,CSARDFGTGANEKLFF
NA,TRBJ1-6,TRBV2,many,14,TGTGCCAGCAGTGGCACAGGGCCAATTTCACCCCTCCACTTT,CASSGTGPISPLHF
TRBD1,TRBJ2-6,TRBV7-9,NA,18,TGTGCCAGCAGCTTAGGGACAGGGGCCGCCTCTGGGGCCAACGTCCTGACTTTC,CASSLGTGAASGANVLTF
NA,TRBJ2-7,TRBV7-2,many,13,TGTGCCAGCAGCTCCGTCGGCGCCTACGAGCAGTACTTC,CASSSVGAYEQYF
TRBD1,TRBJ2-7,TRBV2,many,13,TGTGCCAGCCAGAAAGACAGGGGGGACGAGCAGTACTTC,CASQKDRGDEQYF
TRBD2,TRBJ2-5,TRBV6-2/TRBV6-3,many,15,TGTGCCAGCAGTTGGACTAGCGGGAGCCAAGAGACCCAGTACTTC,CASSWTSGSQETQYF
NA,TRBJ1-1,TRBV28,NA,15,TGTGCCAGCACCATCTGGGCCCAAGTGAACACTGAAGCTTTCTTT,CASTIWAQVNTEAFF
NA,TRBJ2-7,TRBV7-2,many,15,TGTGCCAGCAGCGAAATCGCGGGCCAAGCCAACGAGCAGTACTTC,CASSEIAGQANEQYF
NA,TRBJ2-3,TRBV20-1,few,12,TGCAGTGCTAGAGAGTCGTGGGATACGCAGTATTTT,CSARESWDTQYF
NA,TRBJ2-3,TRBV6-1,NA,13,TGTGCCATCCAACGGGGAAACACAGATACGCAGTATTTT,CAIQRGNTDTQYF
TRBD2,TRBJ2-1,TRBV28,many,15,TGTGCCAGCAGCCAAAGCGGGAGGGCCTACAATGAGCAGTTCTTC,CASSQSGRAYNEQFF
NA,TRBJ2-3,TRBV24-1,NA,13,TGTGCCACCAAAGACTTTTACACAGATACGCAGTATTTT,CATKDFYTDTQYF
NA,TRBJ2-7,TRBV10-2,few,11,TGCGCCTCGACCTCCCAACTTTTGCAGTACTTC,CASTSQLLQYF
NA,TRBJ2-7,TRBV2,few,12,TGTGCCAGCAGTGAAACGGGGTACGAGCAGTACTTC,CASSETGYEQYF
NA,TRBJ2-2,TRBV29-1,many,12,TGCAGCGTGGGATCCCCTTCGGGGGAGCTGTTTTTT,CSVGSPSGELFF
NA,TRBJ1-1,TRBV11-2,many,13,TGTGCCAGCAGCTTCCGCAGGGTTGATGAAGCTTTCTTT,CASSFRRVDEAFF
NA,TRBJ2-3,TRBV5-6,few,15,TGTGCCAGCAGCTTGGCTCTTATGGGCACAGATACGCAGTATTTT,CASSLALMGTDTQYF